Shown below are 21 T cell receptor beta chains from a single sample sequenced in a study of shared clonotypes between healthy human individuals. The protocol was immunoSEQ multiplex PCR, while the TCRdb copy is restricted to in-frame clones and leaves out a portion. The data show more than 1 million clones, approximately 78% seen once. Material: memory CD4+ T cells from PBMCs. Documented subset: CD45RA-negative fraction. Receptors originate from a man aged 18-30 years in good health. Some clones in this sample may be carry-over from other donors' samples.

The J gene is TRBJ1-3, the V gene TRBV7-9; no clear D. Trimming left V 2 bases short and J 4 bases short, with 6 bases between. Germline CDR1 reads SEHNR; CDR2 reads FQNEAQ (reference sequence). The CDR3 sequence is 13 residues long. The CDR3 nucleotides are TGTGCCAGCAGCTTACTACAGGGAAACACCATATATTTT. It specifies CASSLLQGNTIYF.

The chain recombines TRBV30 with TRBJ2-7; tentative D call: TRBD1 (6 bases). The V end was cut by 1 base, the J end by 4 bases, with 8 bases between. CDR3 length: 12 amino acids. Per germline, CDR1 GTSNPN and CDR2 SVGIG (reference sequence). CDR3 sequence (DNA): TGTGCCTGGAGTGGGGGGCGTTACGAGCAGTACTTC. Amino acid sequence: CAWSGGRYEQYF.

The V and J genes are TRBV6-1 and TRBJ1-1; no firm D call. Germline V gene sequence: CDR1 MNHNS, CDR2 SASEGT. V was pared by 0 bases and J by 11 bases, with 13 bases between. CDR3 length equals 13 residues. This CDR3 is CASSEARLAKAFF. In DNA form, the CDR3 reads TGTGCCAGCAGTGAAGCAAGACTAGCGAAGGCTTTCTTT.

The chain joins TRBV19 to TRBJ2-6; 9 positions match TRBD1. V was pared by 1 base and J by 1 base, with 11 bases of the junction left unmatched. CDR3 size: 20 residues. Germline V CDR1 and CDR2: LNHDA, SQIVND (reference sequence). CDR3 coding DNA: TGTGCCAGTAGTATAGTATGGTTCGGGACAGGGAAGTCTGGGGCCAACGTCCTGACTTTC. Translating gives CASSIVWFGTGKSGANVLTF.

CDR3 DNA: TGTGCCAGCAGCCAAAAGGCAGTGTGGATGAACACTGAAGCTTTCTTT. Its protein is CASSQKAVWMNTEAFF. This chain connects TRBV14 to TRBJ1-1; D gene uncertain. The germline CDR1 and CDR2 sequences are SGHDN and FVKESK. The CDR3 covers 16 residues. V lost 2 bases to trimming and J lost 0 bases, with 13 bases between them.

The chain recombines TRBV5-1 with TRBJ1-2; 7 positions agree with TRBD1. CDR1 is SGHRS, CDR2 YFSETQ, per germline. The CDR3 length is 13 residues. Trimming at V came to 4 bases and at J to 5 bases, leaving 5 bases not matched to a gene. CDR3 region: CASSPETGYGYTF. The CDR3 DNA is TGCGCCAGCAGCCCCGAGACAGGGTATGGCTACACCTTC.

V and J are TRBV11-3 and TRBJ2-1, with D uncertain. CDR3 size: 14 residues. Germline lookup yields CDR1 SGHNT and CDR2 YENEEA. The V end lost 1 base, the J end lost 8 bases, and 12 bases lay between the germline ends. The CDR3 region has the DNA TGTGCCAGCAGCTTAGTGGCAGATGGCGATGAGCAGTTCTTC. The encoded protein is CASSLVADGDEQFF.

The chain employs TRBV7-2 and TRBJ2-2, with 11 bases aligning to TRBD1. Germline V gene data show CDR1 as SGHTA and CDR2 as FQGNSA. Unmatched junction bases numbered 12, after V lost 5 bases and J lost 4 bases. The CDR3 length is 18 residues. The CDR3 region is CASSPRTGGVRGTGELFF. The CDR3 region has the DNA TGTGCCAGCAGCCCGAGGACAGGGGGCGTACGCGGCACCGGGGAGCTGTTTTTT. Full variable domain (remainder filled in from reference TRBV7-2 and TRBJ2-2): GAGVSQSPSNKVTEKGKDVELRCDPISGHTALYWYRQSLGQGLEFLIYFQGNSAPDKSGLPSDRFSAERTGGSVSTLTIQRTQQEDSAVYLCASSPRTGGVRGTGELFFGEGSRLTVL.

The chain recombines TRBV9 with TRBJ1-1, with 10 bases identical to TRBD1. This CDR3 comprises 16 residues. With 3 bases clipped from V and 5 bases from J, the junction kept 10 bases outside the gene matches. Germline assignment: CDR1 SGDLS and CDR2 YYNGEE. CDR3 bases: TGTGCCAGCAGCGCCCGACAGGGGGCCAGAGGTACTGAAGCTTTCTTT. This encodes CASSARQGARGTEAFF.

This clone was detected only a few times. The genes are TRBV28 and TRBJ2-7; TRBD1 or TRBD2 may be the D gene (5 bases each). CDR1 MDHEN and CDR2 SYDVKM come from the germline V gene. Deletions cut 6 bases from V and 0 bases from J, with 15 bases between. This CDR3 is built from 15 residues. The CDR3 bases are TGTGCCAGCAGACGGGGCTCGTATCTCTCCTACGAGCAGTACTTC. Amino acid sequence: CASRRGSYLSYEQYF.

This rearrangement joins TRBV7-3 to TRBJ2-3; a weak D match, TRBD2 (5 bases). CDR3 length: 15 amino acids. CDR1 SGHTA and CDR2 FQGTGA come from the germline V gene. The V and J ends lost 4 bases and 3 bases respectively, with 14 bases between them. The CDR3 loop reads CASSYNGLVTDTQYF. The CDR3, as DNA: TGTGCCAGCAGCTACAACGGACTCGTGACAGATACGCAGTATTTT.

The V and J genes are TRBV7-9 and TRBJ2-5, with D perhaps TRBD1 (5 bases). V was trimmed by 6 bases and J by 4 bases, leaving 15 bases between them. Germline CDR1 reads SEHNR; CDR2 reads FQNEAQ (reference sequence). The CDR3 sequence is 14 residues long. The CDR3 region has the DNA TGTGCCAGCAGTATGGGGCAGAGCCTAGAGACCCAGTACTTC. It yields the protein CASSMGQSLETQYF.

This clone has more than one count but fewer than ten. The V call is TRBV25-1, the J call TRBJ1-2; D unclear. Trimming removed 3 bases from V and 8 bases from J, with 19 bases in between. Germline assignment: CDR1 MGHDK and CDR2 SYGVNS. This CDR3 is 15 amino acids long. CDR3 nucleotide sequence: TGTGCCAGCAGTGAGATGGAGGGTTTTAGTCTGGGCTACACCTTC. Its translation is CASSEMEGFSLGYTF.

The V and J genes are TRBV6-6 and TRBJ2-5; 11 bases line up with TRBD2. Germline V CDR1 and CDR2: MNHNY, SVGAGI (reference sequence). The CDR3 is 15 amino acids. Trimming took 2 bases from V and 5 from J; bases not matched to a gene: 4. The CDR3 DNA follows: TGTGCCAGCAGTTACATAGCGGGAGGGCCGGAGACCCAGTACTTC. Encoded protein: CASSYIAGGPETQYF.

The rearrangement links TRBV5-5 to TRBJ2-3, with D possibly matching TRBD2 (5 bases). V shed 4 bases and J shed 4 bases, with 10 bases lying between them. The CDR3 is 13 residues long. Germline CDR1 SGHKS, CDR2 YYEKEE (reference sequence). The DNA of the CDR3 is TGTGCCAGCAGCGTTCGCGGGTCAGATACGCAGTATTTT. The encoded protein is CASSVRGSDTQYF.

This rearrangement joins TRBV25-1 to TRBJ2-3; 8 bases fit TRBD2. The CDR3 is 16 residues long. CDR1 is MGHDK and CDR2 is SYGVNS in the germline V gene. Trimming removed 2 bases from V and 7 bases from J; junction bases left unmatched: 11. The CDR3 region is CASSEGIVAGTHTQYF. CDR3 in DNA: TGTGCCAGCAGTGAAGGAATAGTAGCGGGAACCCATACGCAGTATTTT.

The sample holds one count of this clone. This sequence joins TRBV7-3 and TRBJ2-2; unclear D gene. Per the germline V gene, CDR1 is SGHTA and CDR2 is FQGTGA. The CDR3 consists of 14 residues. Trimming took 1 base from V and 6 from J, leaving 9 bases between them. CDR3 in amino acids: CASSLKAGPGELFF. The CDR3 DNA sequence: TGTGCCAGCAGCTTAAAGGCCGGGCCCGGGGAGCTGTTTTTT.

The chain is built from TRBV5-1 and TRBJ1-1, with 10 bases matching TRBD1. Germline-derived CDR1 and CDR2 are SGHRS and YFSETQ. CDR3 length: 14 residues. J was trimmed by 6 bases and V by 3 bases; bases with no gene match: 5. This CDR3 reads CASSYGTGEAEAFF. CDR3 DNA: TGCGCCAGCAGCTACGGGACAGGGGAGGCTGAAGCTTTCTTT.

The gene calls are TRBV11-1 and TRBJ2-5, with D possibly TRBD1 on 5 matching bases. The germline gives CDR1 SGHAT, CDR2 FQDESV (reference sequence). V lost 5 bases to trimming and J lost 2 bases, with 15 bases between them. The CDR3 covers 15 residues. The CDR3 reads CASSLLWGQQETQYF. Here the CDR3 DNA reads TGTGCCAGCAGCCTCCTCTGGGGCCAACAAGAGACCCAGTACTTC.

There are a few counts of this clone. The chain combines TRBV29-1 with TRBJ2-1; D unresolved. The germline CDR1 and CDR2 sequences are SQVTM and ANQGSEA. This CDR3 spans 10 amino acids. Trimming removed 6 bases at V and 10 bases at J, with 10 bases between. Written as DNA, the CDR3 is TGCAGCGTCGGTCCCGACGAGCAGTTCTTC. Translation gives CSVGPDEQFF.

V and J are TRBV5-6 and TRBJ1-1, with no clear D. This CDR3 is built from 17 residues. Trimming stripped 5 bases from V and 1 base from J, with 21 bases between. Per germline, CDR1 SGHDT and CDR2 YYEEEE. CDR3 sequence (DNA): TGTGCCAGCAGATTGTGGGTTGGGGTCGGACGGAACACTGAAGCTTTCTTT. It encodes CASRLWVGVGRNTEAFF.